The rows below give T cell receptor beta chains drawn from one sample of a study of response to subunit inactivated influenza vaccine. TCRdb re-called the RT-PCR reads with MiXCR, one entry per CDR3 protein. The sample has 450,000 to 700,000 distinct CDR3 sequences, about 15% seen once. Sequenced here: PBMCs from blood, sampled roughly 12 days after vaccination. All receptors come from a man aged 50-60 years who received an inactivated influenza vaccine. CDR3s include the opening cysteine and the closing phenylalanine or tryptophan. A D gene is named only where the DNA matches it firmly. Rows give clone size only sometimes, using once, few, many, or a class for an expanded clone.

V gene	J gene	D gene	clone size	CDR3 protein	CDR3 DNA
TRBV20-1	TRBJ2-7	TRBD1	few	CSASRTGGWEQYF	TGCAGTGCTTCCCGGACAGGAGGATGGGAGCAGTACTTC
TRBV28	TRBJ1-1	.	.	CASSLTGLRENTEAFF	TGTGCCAGCAGTTTAACCGGACTCAGGGAGAACACTGAAGCTTTCTTT
TRBV10-2	TRBJ2-2	TRBD2	.	CASSESGGAGELFF	TGCGCCAGCAGTGAGAGCGGGGGGGCCGGGGAGCTGTTTTTT
TRBV19	TRBJ2-2	.	many	CASSLNLPSQPTKLFF	TGTGCCAGTAGTCTCAACCTCCCGTCCCAACCCACCAAGCTGTTTTTT
TRBV7-9	TRBJ2-7	.	.	CASSLMGAPYEQYF	TGTGCCAGCAGCTTGATGGGCGCCCCCTACGAGCAGTACTTC
TRBV14	TRBJ2-1	.	once	CASSQGDFAFSYNEQCF	TGTGCCAGCAGCCAAGGTGACTTCGCGTTCTCCTACAATGAGCAGTGCTTC
TRBV7-9	TRBJ2-1	TRBD2	.	CASSLSGRSGEQFF	TGTGCCAGCAGCTTGAGCGGGAGAAGCGGAGAGCAGTTCTTC
TRBV4-2	TRBJ2-6	.	few	CASSQDRDLSHSGANVLTF	TGTGCCAGCAGCCAAGATCGAGACTTGTCCCACTCTGGGGCCAACGTCCTGACTTTC
TRBV24-1	TRBJ2-7	TRBD2	few	CATSDPIAGGTYEQYF	TGTGCCACCAGTGACCCAATAGCGGGAGGGACCTACGAGCAGTACTTC
TRBV11-2	TRBJ2-7	.	.	CASRIGDYEQYF	TGTGCCAGCAGGATAGGGGACTACGAGCAGTACTTC
TRBV7-2	TRBJ2-3	.	.	CASSPLAGPTTDTQYF	TGTGCCAGCAGCCCGCTGGCGGGACCGACGACAGATACGCAGTATTTT
TRBV7-2	TRBJ1-4	TRBD1	many	CASSSDRGREKLFF	TGTGCCAGCAGCTCCGACAGGGGGCGTGAAAAACTGTTTTTT
TRBV10-3	TRBJ1-1	.	.	CAISPVLLGDTEAFF	TGTGCCATCAGTCCCGTTCTTTTAGGGGACACTGAAGCTTTCTTT
TRBV2	TRBJ1-1	.	.	CAASMDKNTEAFF	TGTGCCGCCAGTATGGACAAGAACACTGAAGCTTTCTTT
TRBV19	TRBJ2-1	TRBD1	.	CASSAPDRGAYNEQFF	TGTGCCAGTAGTGCACCCGACAGGGGCGCCTACAATGAGCAGTTCTTC
TRBV6-5	TRBJ2-1	.	.	CASSYSILGVNEQFF	TGTGCCAGCAGTTACTCGATTTTGGGAGTCAATGAGCAGTTCTTC
TRBV29-1	TRBJ2-7	.	few	CSVEVGYGHEQYF	TGCAGCGTTGAGGTGGGGTACGGCCACGAGCAGTACTTC
TRBV7-2	TRBJ2-1	.	many	CASSLMHEQFF	TGTGCCAGCAGCTTAATGCATGAGCAGTTCTTC
TRBV5-6	TRBJ2-7	.	.	CASSLGPSWGSGSLSSYEQYF	TGTGCCAGCAGCTTGGGGCCATCTTGGGGTTCTGGCAGCTTGAGCTCCTACGAGCAGTACTTC
TRBV6-5	TRBJ2-2	TRBD2	many	CASSSSTSGSLSGELFF	TGTGCCAGCAGTTCCTCGACTAGCGGGAGTTTATCCGGGGAGCTGTTTTTT
TRBV9	TRBJ2-3	.	few	CASSAGRLLRTDTQYF	TGTGCCAGCAGCGCCGGACGCCTACTGAGGACAGATACGCAGTATTTT
TRBV20-1	TRBJ1-4	.	.	CSARVGREAEKLFF	TGCAGTGCTAGAGTCGGCAGGGAGGCTGAAAAACTGTTTTTT
TRBV7-9	TRBJ2-5	.	.	CASRLLEVRETQYF	TGTGCCAGCCGCTTACTGGAGGTTAGAGAGACCCAGTACTTC
TRBV5-1	TRBJ2-5	.	many	CASSVQGRGETQYF	TGCGCCAGCAGCGTCCAGGGACGGGGAGAGACCCAGTACTTC
TRBV5-6	TRBJ2-1	.	.	CASSSASSSYNEQFF	TGTGCCAGCAGCTCCGCTAGTAGCTCCTACAATGAGCAGTTCTTC
TRBV6-5	TRBJ1-4	.	.	CASSYSPRGWEKLFF	TGTGCCAGCAGTTACTCGCCCCGAGGGTGGGAAAAACTGTTTTTT
TRBV20-1	TRBJ2-5	TRBD2	few	CSALAGGKGETQYF	TGCAGTGCCCTAGCGGGGGGCAAGGGGGAGACCCAGTACTTC
TRBV7-2	TRBJ2-3	TRBD2	few	CASSFGLAADTQYF	TGTGCCAGCAGCTTCGGACTAGCGGCAGATACGCAGTATTTT
TRBV7-3	TRBJ1-1	.	.	CASSLRPGPDTEAFF	TGTGCCAGCAGCTTAAGGCCAGGGCCGGACACTGAAGCTTTCTTT
TRBV7-3	TRBJ2-3	.	.	CARSPGGAEWDTQYF	TGTGCCAGAAGCCCCGGCGGGGCTGAGTGGGATACGCAGTATTTT
TRBV7-9	TRBJ1-3	TRBD1	.	CASSRDSSGNTRYF	TGTGCCAGCAGCCGGGACAGCTCTGGAAACACCAGATATTTT
TRBV19	TRBJ2-7	TRBD2	.	CASSMSSGSTYEQYF	TGTGCCAGTAGTATGTCTAGCGGCAGTACCTACGAGCAGTACTTC
TRBV28	TRBJ2-2	TRBD1	many	CASSSGQTGELFF	TGTGCCAGCAGCTCGGGACAGACCGGGGAGCTGTTTTTT
TRBV5-1	TRBJ2-5	.	few	CASSLVPRGQQETQYF	TGCGCCAGCAGCTTGGTTCCGCGGGGGCAACAAGAGACCCAGTACTTC
TRBV3-1	TRBJ1-4	.	.	CASSQDITGGEKLFF	TGTGCCAGCAGCCAGGACATCACCGGGGGTGAAAAACTGTTTTTT
TRBV20-1	TRBJ1-6	.	.	CSAPPRVGTNNSPLHF	TGCAGTGCTCCCCCCCGCGTTGGAACAAATAATTCACCCCTCCACTTT
TRBV27	TRBJ2-5	.	few	CASSLIGIPETQYF	TGTGCCAGCAGTTTAATTGGGATCCCCGAGACCCAGTACTTC
TRBV6-1	TRBJ2-7	TRBD1	few	CASRAGPGGNYEQYF	TGTGCCAGCAGAGCAGGTCCAGGGGGCAACTACGAGCAGTACTTC
TRBV6-6	TRBJ2-7	.	.	CASSHREVREQYF	TGTGCCAGCAGCCACAGGGAGGTGCGCGAGCAGTACTTC
TRBV6-2/TRBV6-3	TRBJ2-2	.	.	CASRGLSDTGELFF	TGTGCCAGCAGGGGTTTGTCGGACACCGGGGAGCTGTTTTTT
TRBV12-3/TRBV12-4	TRBJ2-1	.	few	CASRGVGDEQFF	TGTGCCAGCAGAGGCGTCGGGGATGAGCAGTTCTTC
TRBV4-3	TRBJ2-3	.	few	CASSPIHASTDTQYF	TGCGCCAGCAGCCCTATACACGCTAGCACAGATACGCAGTATTTT